This entry features one T cell receptor (beta chain) sequence. The data were obtained in a study of cytomegalovirus exposure and HLA in healthy donors. The CDR3 is 14 residues long. The junction had 8 bases not matched to a gene; V was cut back by 11 bases and J by 3 bases. The germline V gene encodes CDR1 MNHNS and CDR2 SASEGT. PCR employed 60 Vbeta and 13 Jbeta primers. Assay used: immunoSEQ multiplex PCR; TCRdb lists only in-frame clones, some missing. The top ten hold 5.6% of the sample, which has 75,000 to 95,000 clones, approximately 85% seen once. The sequence came from a woman in her late teens or twenties in good health and CMV-seropositive. The chain links TRBV6-1 to TRBJ1-5, with TRBD1 matching 9 bases. The specimen was PBMCs. The CDR3 DNA reads as TGTGCCGGCTCGGGACAGGGTCTCAATCAGCCCCAGCATTTT. This gives the protein CAGSGQGLNQPQHF.